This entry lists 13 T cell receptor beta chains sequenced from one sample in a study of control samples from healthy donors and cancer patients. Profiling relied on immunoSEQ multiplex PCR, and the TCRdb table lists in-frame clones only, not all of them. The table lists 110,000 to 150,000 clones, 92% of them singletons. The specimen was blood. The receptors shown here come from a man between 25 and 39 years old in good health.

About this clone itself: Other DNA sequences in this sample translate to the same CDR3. For the CDR3, the DNA is TGTGCCAGCAGTTTTCGGGGCTCTGGAAACACCATATATTTT. Amino acids: CASSFRGSGNTIYF. The V and J genes are TRBV28 and TRBJ1-3; no firm D call. CDR3 size: 14 residues. Per germline, CDR1 MDHEN and CDR2 SYDVKM. The ends were cut back, 3 bases at V and 0 bases at J, with 6 bases in the middle. Variable domain in full (rest from reference TRBV28 and TRBJ1-3): DVKVTQSSRYLVKRTGEKVFLECVQDMDHENMFWYRQDPGLGLRLIYFSYDVKMKEKGDIPEGYSVSREKKERFSLILESASTNQTSMYLCASSFRGSGNTIYFGEGSWLTVV.

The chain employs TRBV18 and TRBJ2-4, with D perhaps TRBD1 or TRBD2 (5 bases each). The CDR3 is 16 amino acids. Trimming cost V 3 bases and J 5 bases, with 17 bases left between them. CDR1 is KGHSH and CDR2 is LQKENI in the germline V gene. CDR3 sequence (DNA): TGTGCCAGCTCACCCGAGAGGGGTGGGTCTGAAAACATTCAGTACTTC. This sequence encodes CASSPERGGSENIQYF.

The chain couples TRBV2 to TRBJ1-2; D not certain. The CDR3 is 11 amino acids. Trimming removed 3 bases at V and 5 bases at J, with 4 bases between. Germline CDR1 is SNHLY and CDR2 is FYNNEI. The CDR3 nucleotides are TGTGCCAGCAGTGACACATATGGCTACACCTTC. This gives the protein CASSDTYGYTF.

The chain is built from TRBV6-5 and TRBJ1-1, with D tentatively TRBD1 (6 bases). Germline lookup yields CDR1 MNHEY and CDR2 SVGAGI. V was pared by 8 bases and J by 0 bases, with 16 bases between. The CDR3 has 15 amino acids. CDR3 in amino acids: CASEGVLPMNTEAFF. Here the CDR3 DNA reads TGTGCCAGCGAGGGGGTACTGCCGATGAACACTGAAGCTTTCTTT.

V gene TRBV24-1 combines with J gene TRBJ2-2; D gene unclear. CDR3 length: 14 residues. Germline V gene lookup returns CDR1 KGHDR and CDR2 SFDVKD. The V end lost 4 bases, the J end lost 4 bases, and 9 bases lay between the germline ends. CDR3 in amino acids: CATSDRPITGELFF. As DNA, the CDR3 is TGTGCCACCAGTGACCGACCCATCACCGGGGAGCTGTTTTTT.

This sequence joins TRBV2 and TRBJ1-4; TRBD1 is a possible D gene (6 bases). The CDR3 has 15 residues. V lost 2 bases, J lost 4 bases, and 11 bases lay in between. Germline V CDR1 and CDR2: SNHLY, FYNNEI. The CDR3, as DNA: TGTGCCAGCAGTGAATTTTCAGGGGTTAATGAAAAACTGTTTTTT. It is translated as CASSEFSGVNEKLFF.

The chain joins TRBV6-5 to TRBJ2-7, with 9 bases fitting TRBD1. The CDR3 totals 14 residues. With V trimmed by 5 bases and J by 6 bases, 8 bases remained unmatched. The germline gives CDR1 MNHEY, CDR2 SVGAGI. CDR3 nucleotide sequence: TGTGCCAGCAGTACCGGGACAGGGATTTTCGAGCAGTACTTC. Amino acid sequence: CASSTGTGIFEQYF.

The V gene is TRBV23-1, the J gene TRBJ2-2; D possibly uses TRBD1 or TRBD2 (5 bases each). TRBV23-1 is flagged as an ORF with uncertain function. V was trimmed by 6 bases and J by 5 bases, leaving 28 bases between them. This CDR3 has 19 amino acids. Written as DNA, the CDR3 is TGCGCCAGCAGCCGGGACGAACCTAAGATCCAGAATAGAACCGGGGAGCTGTTTTTT. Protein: CASSRDEPKIQNRTGELFF.

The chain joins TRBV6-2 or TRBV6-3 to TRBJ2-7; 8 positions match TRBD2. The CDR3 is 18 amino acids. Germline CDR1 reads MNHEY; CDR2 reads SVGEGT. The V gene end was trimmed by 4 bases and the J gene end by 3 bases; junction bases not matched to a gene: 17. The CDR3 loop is CASSSSTGRVAGGYEQYF. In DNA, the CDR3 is TGTGCCAGCAGTTCCTCCACGGGGCGCGTGGCGGGAGGCTACGAGCAGTACTTC.

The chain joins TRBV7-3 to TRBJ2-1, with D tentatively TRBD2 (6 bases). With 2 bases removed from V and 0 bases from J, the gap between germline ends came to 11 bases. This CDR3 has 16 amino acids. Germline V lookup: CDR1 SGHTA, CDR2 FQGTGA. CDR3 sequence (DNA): TGTGCCAGCAGCTTACGGGGGAGAGGCTCCTACAATGAGCAGTTCTTC. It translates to CASSLRGRGSYNEQFF. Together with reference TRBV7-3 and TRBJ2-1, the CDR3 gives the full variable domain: GAGVSQTPSNKVTEKGKYVELRCDPISGHTALYWYRQSLGQGPEFLIYFQGTGAADDSGLPNDRFFAVRPEGSVSTLKIQRTERGDSAVYLCASSLRGRGSYNEQFFGPGTRLTVL.

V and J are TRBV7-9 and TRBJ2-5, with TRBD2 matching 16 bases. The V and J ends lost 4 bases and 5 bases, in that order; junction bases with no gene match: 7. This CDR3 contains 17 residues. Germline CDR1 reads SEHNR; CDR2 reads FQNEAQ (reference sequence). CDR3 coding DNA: TGTGCCAGCAGCTCGACTACGGGACTAGCGGGAGGGGAGACCCAGTACTTC. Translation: CASSSTTGLAGGETQYF.

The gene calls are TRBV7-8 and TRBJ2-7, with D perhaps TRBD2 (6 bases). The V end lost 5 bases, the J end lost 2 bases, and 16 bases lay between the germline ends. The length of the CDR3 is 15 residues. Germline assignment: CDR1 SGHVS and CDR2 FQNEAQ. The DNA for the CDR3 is TGTGCCAGCAGCCCCCGGGACTTTTTGACCTACGAGCAGTACTTC. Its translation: CASSPRDFLTYEQYF.

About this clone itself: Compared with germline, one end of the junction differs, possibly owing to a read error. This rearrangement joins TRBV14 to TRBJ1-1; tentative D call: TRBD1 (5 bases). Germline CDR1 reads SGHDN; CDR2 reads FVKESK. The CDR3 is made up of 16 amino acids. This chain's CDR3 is CASSQDWGRVNTEAFF. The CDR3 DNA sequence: TGTGCCAGCAGCCAAGATTGGGGCAGGGTGAATACTGAAGCTTTCTTT.